The TCR beta chain under discussion was sequenced for a study of blood T cell repertoires in COVID-19. The overall study: Italy, Spain and the United States were the sources of the convalescent and acute COVID-19 samples. From T cells, B-cell-depleted T cells, or PBMCs came the material, which was cDNA or gDNA.

Study members were between roughly 18 and 90 years old and lived in around 24 US regions. Which cohort a participant joined came from the clinical history participants gave. Germline lookup yields CDR1 MNHEY and CDR2 SMNVEV (reference sequence). The germline V and J ends were trimmed by 4 bases and 8 bases, with 9 bases remaining between them. This CDR3 region has 13 residues. Profiled with immunoSEQ multiplex PCR; TCRdb holds only in-frame clones, not every one. Seen here are 250,000 to 350,000 clones, 88% observed once, and the top ten hold about 3%. The chain is built from TRBV27 and TRBJ1-6, with D unclear. The source material was PBMCs or T cells enriched from blood (not recorded which). The TCR sequence derives from a woman aged 45 to 65 who had recovered from COVID-19. The chain's CDR3 is CASSSRDYSPLHF. DNA for the CDR3: TGTGCCAGCAGTTCAAGAGACTATTCACCCCTCCACTTT.